This TCR beta chain came from a study of blood T cell repertoires in COVID-19. Study background: Samples representing acute and convalescent COVID-19 were sourced from the United States, Italy and Spain.

Original analysis: Amplification of reference gene primers provided the estimated nucleated cell counts. TCRdb's table, derived via immunoSEQ multiplex PCR, lists solely in-frame clones and lacks some. The DNA gave D and trimming, while V, J and clone size come from that table. Among roughly 150,000 clones listed, around four fifths were seen once. V shed 1 base and J 4 bases; nucleotides not matched to a gene: 7. Germline values: CDR1 SEHNR, CDR2 FQNEAQ (reference sequence). The CDR3 contains 15 residues. This TCR was sampled from a woman at least 80 years old with acute or convalescent COVID-19. V usage is TRBV7-9 and J usage is TRBJ2-7; 7 bases are shared with TRBD1. The sample taken for sequencing was peripheral blood. CDR3: CASSLGTGTNYEQYF. CDR3 coding DNA: TGTGCCAGCAGCTTAGGGACAGGCACAAATTACGAGCAGTACTTC.